The rows below give T cell receptor beta chains drawn from one sample of a study of response to subunit inactivated influenza vaccine. Each CDR3 protein is one row after TCRdb ran MiXCR on the RT-PCR reads. The table records roughly 500,000 distinct CDR3 sequences, about 25% of them present only once. Specimen: CD4+ T cells sorted from PBMCs, collected about 5 days after vaccination. The receptor set was obtained from a man in his forties or fifties who received an inactivated influenza vaccine. CDR3s include the opening cysteine and the closing phenylalanine or tryptophan. D genes are given only for firm matches. Clone size, where shown, is once, few, many, or a class for clones that have expanded.

CDR3aa: CSARDNPRFLAAYLADTQYF
CDR3nt: TGCAGTGCTAGAGACAATCCGCGTTTTTTAGCGGCCTACCTAGCGGATACGCAGTATTTT
j_gene: TRBJ2-3
abundance: few
v_gene: TRBV20-1
d_gene: .

CDR3aa: CSGGSYNEQFF
CDR3nt: TGCAGTGGTGGAAGCTACAATGAGCAGTTCTTC
j_gene: TRBJ2-1
abundance: .
v_gene: TRBV20-1
d_gene: .

CDR3aa: CASDYGLAGTDTQYF
CDR3nt: TGTGCCAGCGACTATGGACTAGCGGGCACAGATACGCAGTATTTT
j_gene: TRBJ2-3
abundance: .
v_gene: TRBV7-9
d_gene: TRBD2

CDR3aa: CASSLRMGGWQPQHF
CDR3nt: TGTGCCAGCAGTTTAAGGATGGGGGGCTGGCAGCCCCAGCATTTT
j_gene: TRBJ1-5
abundance: few
v_gene: TRBV12-3/TRBV12-4
d_gene: .

CDR3aa: CASSRDLTVSYNSPLHF
CDR3nt: TGTGCCAGCAGTCGAGACCTCACGGTATCCTATAATTCACCCCTCCACTTT
j_gene: TRBJ1-6
abundance: .
v_gene: TRBV6-1
d_gene: .

CDR3aa: CSARVRGATGELFF
CDR3nt: TGCAGTGCTAGAGTTCGGGGGGCCACCGGGGAGCTGTTTTTT
j_gene: TRBJ2-2
abundance: .
v_gene: TRBV20-1
d_gene: .

CDR3aa: CASSQTGGGGWINNEQFF
CDR3nt: TGTGCCAGCAGCCAAACCGGGGGTGGAGGGTGGATTAACAATGAGCAGTTCTTC
j_gene: TRBJ2-1
abundance: .
v_gene: TRBV14
d_gene: .

CDR3aa: CAISESSVDEQFF
CDR3nt: TGTGCCATCAGTGAGTCATCTGTGGATGAGCAGTTCTTC
j_gene: TRBJ2-1
abundance: medium-sized
v_gene: TRBV10-3
d_gene: .

CDR3aa: CATSFATNEKLFF
CDR3nt: TGTGCCACCAGCTTTGCAACTAATGAAAAACTGTTTTTT
j_gene: TRBJ1-4
abundance: .
v_gene: TRBV15
d_gene: .

CDR3aa: CASSFGTGSNEQYF
CDR3nt: TGCGCCAGCAGCTTCGGGACAGGGTCGAACGAGCAGTACTTC
j_gene: TRBJ2-7
abundance: .
v_gene: TRBV5-1
d_gene: TRBD1

CDR3aa: CASTMSGSTDTQYF
CDR3nt: TGTGCCAGCACGATGTCGGGAAGCACAGATACGCAGTATTTT
j_gene: TRBJ2-3
abundance: .
v_gene: TRBV5-6
d_gene: .

CDR3aa: CASSRDLASTEAFF
CDR3nt: TGTGCCAGCAGCCGGGACTTGGCGAGCACTGAAGCTTTCTTT
j_gene: TRBJ1-1
abundance: .
v_gene: TRBV12-3/TRBV12-4
d_gene: .

CDR3aa: CASSLAWEQFF
CDR3nt: TGTGCCAGCAGCCTGGCGTGGGAGCAGTTCTTC
j_gene: TRBJ2-1
abundance: many
v_gene: TRBV12-3/TRBV12-4
d_gene: .

CDR3aa: CARINEQFF
CDR3nt: TGTGCCAGAATAAATGAGCAGTTCTTC
j_gene: TRBJ2-1
abundance: .
v_gene: TRBV6-2/TRBV6-3
d_gene: .

CDR3aa: CAISAVYLRVVSNQPQHF
CDR3nt: TGTGCCATCAGTGCAGTCTACCTTAGAGTAGTTAGCAATCAGCCCCAGCATTTT
j_gene: TRBJ1-5
abundance: few
v_gene: TRBV10-3
d_gene: .

CDR3aa: CSARNRDQLYEQYF
CDR3nt: TGCAGTGCTAGAAACCGGGATCAACTCTACGAGCAGTACTTC
j_gene: TRBJ2-7
abundance: once
v_gene: TRBV20-1
d_gene: .

CDR3aa: CASSLTGSGEAFF
CDR3nt: TGTGCCAGCAGTTTGACGGGTTCCGGTGAAGCTTTCTTT
j_gene: TRBJ1-1
abundance: .
v_gene: TRBV12-3/TRBV12-4
d_gene: .

CDR3aa: CASSLAPGVGETQYF
CDR3nt: TGTGCCAGCAGCTTAGCGCCGGGGGTGGGGGAGACCCAGTACTTC
j_gene: TRBJ2-5
abundance: .
v_gene: TRBV7-6
d_gene: .

CDR3aa: CAWSKLAHEQFF
CDR3nt: TGTGCCTGGAGTAAGCTAGCCCATGAGCAGTTCTTC
j_gene: TRBJ2-1
abundance: .
v_gene: TRBV30
d_gene: .

CDR3aa: CAISESGGEQFF
CDR3nt: TGTGCCATCAGTGAGTCGGGGGGTGAGCAGTTCTTC
j_gene: TRBJ2-1
abundance: few
v_gene: TRBV10-3
d_gene: .

CDR3aa: CASSPERDYYEQYF
CDR3nt: TGTGCCAGCAGCCCGGAGAGGGACTACTACGAGCAGTACTTC
j_gene: TRBJ2-7
abundance: .
v_gene: TRBV12-3/TRBV12-4
d_gene: TRBD2

CDR3aa: CARSGGGLAGLTYNEQFF
CDR3nt: TGTGCCCGCAGTGGTGGGGGACTAGCGGGACTCACCTACAATGAGCAGTTCTTC
j_gene: TRBJ2-1
abundance: .
v_gene: TRBV2
d_gene: TRBD2

CDR3aa: CSARGQGAQNYEQYF
CDR3nt: TGCAGTGCTAGAGGACAGGGGGCCCAAAACTACGAGCAGTACTTC
j_gene: TRBJ2-7
abundance: .
v_gene: TRBV20-1
d_gene: TRBD1

CDR3aa: CASSWRVQETQYF
CDR3nt: TGTGCCAGCAGCTGGAGAGTCCAAGAGACCCAGTACTTC
j_gene: TRBJ2-5
abundance: .
v_gene: TRBV2
d_gene: .

CDR3aa: CASSPGLNTQYF
CDR3nt: TGTGCCAGCAGCCCGGGACTCAATACGCAGTATTTT
j_gene: TRBJ2-3
abundance: .
v_gene: TRBV5-6
d_gene: .

CDR3aa: CASSPPSGVYNEQFF
CDR3nt: TGTGCCAGCAGTCCGCCGAGCGGAGTCTACAATGAGCAGTTCTTC
j_gene: TRBJ2-1
abundance: few
v_gene: TRBV12-3/TRBV12-4
d_gene: .